A selection of T cell receptor beta chains follows, all from one sample in a study of monozygotic twins with inflammatory bowel disease. TCRdb derives one entry per CDR3 protein from the 5' RACE reads, leaving out DNA. This table holds approximately 85,000 distinct CDR3 sequences. The sample consisted of blood. Receptor source: a human donor with ulcerative colitis or Crohn's disease, or a healthy co-twin of an affected twin (not recorded which). Both conserved end residues are part of each CDR3.

TRBV5-6,TRBJ2-3,CASSLGDYTDTQYF
TRBV7-9,TRBJ1-1,CASSPGGTEAFF
TRBV5-4,TRBJ2-7,CASSLKGIYEQYF
TRBV20-1,TRBJ1-6,CSASLGSSYNSPLHF
TRBV3-1,TRBJ2-1,CASSQDPWTSGRTSVSYNEQFF
TRBV2,TRBJ2-2,CASRRSGGQNTGELFF
TRBV5-1,TRBJ1-6,CASSLETRNSPLHF
TRBV12-3/TRBV12-4,TRBJ2-7,CASSLGDTADEQYF
TRBV5-1,TRBJ2-1,CASRSGLAHNEQFF
TRBV18,TRBJ1-6,CASSPPHNSPLHF
TRBV6-1,TRBJ2-2,CASRSGGAGNGELFF
TRBV7-2,TRBJ2-7,CASSAGTGLSYEQYF
TRBV5-1,TRBJ2-3,CASSMGQGQDTQYF
TRBV5-6,TRBJ1-5,CASSSRTGGPFGQPQHF
TRBV3-1,TRBJ2-5,CASSHDQETQYF
TRBV19,TRBJ2-1,CASRTSSYNEQFF
TRBV7-2,TRBJ1-2,CASRSPAGRGYTF
TRBV10-1,TRBJ2-3,CASGRTGADTQYF
TRBV7-8,TRBJ2-3,CASSLAPPSGSSPRDTQYF
TRBV7-8,TRBJ2-1,CASSLGGVDEQFF
TRBV7-6,TRBJ2-7,CASSLGHLNEQYF
TRBV24-1,TRBJ1-1,CATSDPGTEAFF
TRBV5-1,TRBJ2-2,CASSPITGQGAPNSGELFF
TRBV4-1,TRBJ2-2,CASSHPWDTYTGELFF
TRBV20-1,TRBJ2-7,CSAPGQGISEQYF
TRBV12-3/TRBV12-4,TRBJ2-3,CASSLSDTQYF
TRBV27,TRBJ2-5,CASSPWGGNKETQYF
TRBV2,TRBJ1-5,CASRELGNEGQGGQPQHF
TRBV4-2,TRBJ1-2,CASSRPKAQNYGYTF
TRBV19,TRBJ2-1,CASRGVSYNEQFF
TRBV7-9,TRBJ2-1,CASSFRGVYNEQFF
TRBV5-1,TRBJ1-2,CASSGTGDGYTF
TRBV10-3,TRBJ2-5,CAISESTWSSDKETQYF
TRBV6-2/TRBV6-3,TRBJ1-1,CASSYSSGTGGTEAFF
TRBV12-3/TRBV12-4,TRBJ2-4,CASSLKGVTIQYF
TRBV5-1,TRBJ1-5,CASSPDGHSNQPQHF
TRBV29-1,TRBJ2-3,CSATVTDTQYF
TRBV4-1,TRBJ2-1,CASSQFGGTSGGNYNEQFF
TRBV21-1,TRBJ2-7,CASSTESSYEQYF
TRBV5-1,TRBJ1-1,CASSTLEAMNTEAFF
TRBV20-1,TRBJ2-1,CSAQGGGDEQFF
TRBV7-9,TRBJ2-5,CASSLDYRVQETQYF